The source of this T cell receptor beta chain is a study of preoperative IRX-2 immunotherapy in early breast cancer. Libraries were prepared by immunoSEQ multiplex PCR; TCRdb keeps only in-frame clonotypes and omits some of them. The data show around 780 clones, about three quarters seen once. Germline CDR1 reads LNHDA; CDR2 reads SQIVND (reference sequence). The CDR3 sequence is 15 residues long. The V end lost 7 bases, the J end lost 6 bases, and 20 bases lay between the germline ends. The sample's treatment: preoperative locoregional IRX-2 cytokine immunotherapy. This phase Ib study tested locoregional IRX-2 cytokine immunotherapy given before surgery.

Specimen: tumor tissue, collected before IRX-2 immunotherapy. This clonotype originated in a human donor with breast cancer. This rearrangement joins TRBV19 to TRBJ2-3; a weak D match, TRBD1 (5 bases). In DNA, the CDR3 is TGTGCCAGTACCCCATCTGGGGCCCGAGTGGATACGCAGTATTTT. The encoded protein is CASTPSGARVDTQYF.